A single sample gave rise to the 21 T cell receptor beta chains below, sequenced in a study of blood T cell repertoires in COVID-19. Clones were sequenced by immunoSEQ multiplex PCR, and TCRdb holds only the in-frame ones, with some missing. The sample holds 180,000 or so clones, about 80% seen once. Input material: PBMCs or T cells enriched from blood (not recorded which). These receptors all come from a man in his fifties who had recovered from COVID-19.

The chain carries TRBV19 and TRBJ1-1, with D possibly matching TRBD1 (6 bases). The ends were cut back, 7 bases at V and 11 bases at J, with 29 bases in the middle. The CDR3 is made up of 16 amino acids. Germline lookup yields CDR1 LNHDA and CDR2 SQIVND (reference sequence). In DNA form, the CDR3 reads TGTGCCAGTACCATGGCCAGGGGTAGGATAAATAGTCCGGCTTTCTTT. This codes for CASTMARGRINSPAFF.

CDR3 in DNA: TGTGCCAGCAGCGCGCTGGACAGTAGAGGTGGCTACACCTTC. It translates to CASSALDSRGGYTF. The chain employs TRBV9 and TRBJ1-2, with D possibly being TRBD1 (6 bases). The CDR3 has 14 amino acids. CDR1 is SGDLS and CDR2 is YYNGEE in the germline V gene. The germline V and J ends were trimmed by 3 bases and 7 bases, with 16 bases remaining between them. Complete variable domain (other parts from reference TRBV9 and TRBJ1-2): DSGVTQTPKHLITATGQRVTLRCSPRSGDLSVYWYQQSLDQGLQFLIQYYNGEERAKGNILERFSAQQFPDLHSELNLSSLELGDSALYFCASSALDSRGGYTFGSGTRLTVV.

V usage is TRBV5-1 and J usage is TRBJ2-2, with D possibly being TRBD2 (5 bases). Trimming took 4 bases from V and 0 from J, leaving 10 bases between them. The CDR3 contains 15 residues. Per the germline V gene, CDR1 is SGHRS and CDR2 is YFSETQ. The CDR3 spells CASSTSGTNTGELFF. CDR3 coding DNA: TGCGCCAGCAGCACATCCGGGACGAACACCGGGGAGCTGTTTTTT.

In regard to this clone: Germline is not matched at one junction end, which may reflect a read error. The DNA of the CDR3 is TGTGCTAGCAGCTTAGAGACCGGGACTGAGTACGAGCAGTACTTC. This codes for CASSLETGTEYEQYF. This chain uses TRBV7-7 with TRBJ2-7, with D possibly matching TRBD2 (6 bases). The CDR3 is made up of 15 amino acids. Germline V gene sequence: CDR1 SSHAT, CDR2 FNYEAQ (reference sequence).

CDR3 in DNA: TGCAGCCTCGACTCCACCCACACAGATACGCAGTATTTT. Encoded protein: CSLDSTHTDTQYF. The V call is TRBV29-1, the J call TRBJ2-3, with D unresolved. In germline, CDR1 is SQVTM, CDR2 ANQGSEA. This CDR3 is built from 13 residues. Trimming left V 8 bases short and J 2 bases short, with 14 bases between.

This clone was seen a handful of times. The chain uses TRBV9 and TRBJ1-6; TRBD1 might be the D (5 bases). The V end was cut by 0 bases, the J end by 9 bases, with 13 bases between. The CDR3 covers 15 residues. Germline V CDR1 and CDR2: SGDLS, YYNGEE. CDR3 sequence: CASSVEANRRSPLHF. DNA for the CDR3: TGTGCCAGCAGCGTAGAAGCAAACAGGCGTTCACCCCTCCACTTT.

The gene calls are TRBV11-2 and TRBJ1-1; D call uncertain. The germline gives CDR1 SGHAT, CDR2 FQNNGV. Trimming took 5 bases from V and 0 from J, leaving 13 bases between them. The CDR3 length is 15 residues. The CDR3 loop is CASSRGWRVNTEAFF. The CDR3 nucleotides are TGTGCCAGCAGCCGAGGGTGGCGCGTGAACACTGAAGCTTTCTTT.

This chain connects TRBV11-2 to TRBJ1-1; unclear D gene. V lost 6 bases, J lost 1 base, and 6 bases lay in between. The CDR3 length is 12 residues. Germline CDR1 reads SGHAT; CDR2 reads FQNNGV. In nucleotides, the CDR3 is TGTGCCAGCAGGCTATCGAACACTGAAGCTTTCTTT. This gives the protein CASRLSNTEAFF.

The gene calls are TRBV25-1 and TRBJ2-7; possibly TRBD2 for D (6 bases). Trimming left V 3 bases short and J 2 bases short, with 14 bases between. The CDR3 extends over 15 amino acids. CDR1 and CDR2 from the germline V gene are MGHDK and SYGVNS. The CDR3 protein is CASSDTAGSPYEQYF. The CDR3 nucleotides are TGTGCCAGCAGTGACACCGCCGGGAGCCCCTACGAGCAGTACTTC.

The chain combines TRBV6-8 with TRBJ2-7, with 8 positions matching TRBD1. The CDR3 is 18 residues long. The V gene's germline CDR1 is MNHGY and CDR2 SAAAGT. The junction had 11 bases not matched to a gene; V was cut back by 0 bases and J by 1 base. The chain's CDR3 is CASSYSTGDGGPSYEQYF. The CDR3 DNA reads TGTGCCAGCAGTTACTCGACAGGGGATGGCGGGCCGTCCTACGAGCAGTACTTC.

This clone has just one count. The rearrangement links TRBV30 to TRBJ2-3; 9 positions match TRBD1. Looked up from germline, CDR1 is GTSNPN and CDR2 is SVGIG (reference sequence). The CDR3 sequence is 13 residues long. Unmatched junction bases numbered 9, after V lost 8 bases and J lost 6 bases. The CDR3 sequence is CARTQGAGDTQYF. DNA of the CDR3: TGTGCCCGGACACAGGGGGCTGGTGATACGCAGTATTTT.

V and J are TRBV5-1 and TRBJ2-1; TRBD2 agrees at 7 bases. The CDR3 consists of 16 residues. Losses at the gene ends were 0 bases for V and 7 bases for J; bases not matched to a gene: 10. CDR1 is SGHRS, CDR2 YFSETQ, per germline. CDR3 DNA: TGCGCCAGCAGCTTGGCCGGGACTATAAAACAAAATGAGCAGTTCTTC. It yields the protein CASSLAGTIKQNEQFF.

J is TRBJ1-3 and V is TRBV9, with a tentative D call TRBD1 (5 bases). The CDR3 is 15 amino acids. V was trimmed by 0 bases and J by 4 bases, leaving 11 bases between them. From germline, CDR1 is SGDLS and CDR2 YYNGEE. This CDR3 is CASSVGGLGGNTIYF. CDR3 in DNA: TGTGCCAGCAGCGTAGGGGGACTTGGAGGAAACACCATATATTTT. Drawing the rest from reference TRBV9 and TRBJ1-3, the complete variable domain is DSGVTQTPKHLITATGQRVTLRCSPRSGDLSVYWYQQSLDQGLQFLIQYYNGEERAKGNILERFSAQQFPDLHSELNLSSLELGDSALYFCASSVGGLGGNTIYFGEGSWLTVV.

The chain carries TRBV7-9 and TRBJ2-7; D may be TRBD1 (6 bases). CDR1 and CDR2 from the germline V gene are SEHNR and FQNEAQ (reference sequence). The V and J ends lost 4 bases and 0 bases respectively, with 10 bases between them. The CDR3 is 14 residues long. CDR3 DNA: TGTGCCAGCAGCTCCGGACAGTTCTCCTACGAGCAGTACTTC. It is translated as CASSSGQFSYEQYF.

This sequence joins TRBV5-1 and TRBJ1-2; no reliable D call. CDR1 and CDR2 from the germline V gene are SGHRS and YFSETQ. The CDR3 loop spans 13 amino acids. Between the trimmed V and J ends, which lost 1 base and 2 bases, there was a span of 6 bases. The DNA for the CDR3 is TGCGCCAGCAGCTTGTTGGAGAACTATGGCTACACCTTC. Translated: CASSLLENYGYTF.

The gene calls are TRBV10-1 and TRBJ1-5; D gene ambiguous. The CDR3 consists of 16 residues. V gave up 7 bases and J gave up 6 bases, with 22 bases separating them. CDR1 is WNHNN, CDR2 SYGVQD, per germline (reference sequence). The CDR3: CASTQADGNGPQPQHF. The CDR3 nucleotides read TGCGCCAGCACTCAAGCCGACGGGAACGGCCCTCAGCCCCAGCATTTT.

V is TRBV15 and J is TRBJ2-1; 9 bases map to TRBD1. Losses at the gene ends were 1 base for V and 7 bases for J; bases not matched to a gene: 5. This CDR3 has 15 amino acids. The germline V gene has CDR1 LNHNV and CDR2 YYDKDF (reference sequence). The CDR3 sequence: CATSRGDRAMNEQFF. The CDR3 nucleotides read TGTGCCACCAGCAGAGGGGACAGGGCTATGAATGAGCAGTTCTTC.

The chain has TRBV24-1 and TRBJ2-7; 8 nucleotides agree with TRBD1. The CDR3 length is 12 residues. Germline V gene lookup returns CDR1 KGHDR and CDR2 SFDVKD. V lost 9 bases and J lost 6; bases outside the gene matches: 6. Written as DNA, the CDR3 is TGTGCCACCCGGACAGGGCTCTGCGAGCAGTACTTC. This translates into CATRTGLCEQYF.

The chain has TRBV5-6 and TRBJ1-5; TRBD1 aligns across 12 bases. The J segment lost 3 bases and the V segment lost 1 base, leaving 8 bases of the junction unmatched. Germline loops: CDR1 SGHDT, CDR2 YYEEEE. The CDR3 loop spans 18 amino acids. The chain's CDR3 is CASSLLGTGGTLNQPQHF. In DNA form, the CDR3 reads TGTGCCAGCAGCTTGTTAGGGACAGGGGGCACTCTCAATCAGCCCCAGCATTTT. The whole variable domain, filled in from reference TRBV5-6 and TRBJ1-5, reads DAGVTQSPTHLIKTRGQQVTLRCSPKSGHDTVSWYQQALGQGPQFIFQYYEEEERQRGNFPDRFSGHQFPNYSSELNVNALLLGDSALYLCASSLLGTGGTLNQPQHFGDGTRLSIL.

The V gene is TRBV28, the J gene TRBJ1-5; D may be TRBD1 (5 bases). Trimming pared 8 bases from V and 4 bases from J, leaving 15 bases between. The CDR3 consists of 14 residues. Germline V gene lookup returns CDR1 MDHEN and CDR2 SYDVKM. The CDR3 spells CASGDLGRNQPQHF. The DNA of the CDR3 is TGTGCCAGCGGGGACCTTGGGAGGAATCAGCCCCAGCATTTT.

The gene calls are TRBV19 and TRBJ2-2, with TRBD2 matching 7 bases. Germline V gene lookup returns CDR1 LNHDA and CDR2 SQIVND (reference sequence). V lost 7 bases and J lost 5; bases outside the gene matches: 10. The CDR3 has 15 residues. CDR3 DNA sequence: TGTGCCAGTAAGGTCCATGGGAGGGGAACCGGGGAGCTGTTTTTT. It is translated as CASKVHGRGTGELFF.